What follows are 17 T cell receptor beta chains derived from one specimen sequenced in a study of cytomegalovirus exposure and HLA in healthy donors (dated by TCRdb to 2016 to 2017). Libraries were prepared through the immunoSEQ multiplex PCR assay. A mixture of 60 forward primers for TCR Vbeta segments and 13 reverse primers for TCR Jbeta segments was used in the multiplex PCR. Sourced from immuneACCESS, this table was stored by TCRdb with only in-frame sequences that have V and J called. A share of the clones is absent; for the studies checked, an unresolved V gene accounts for under half, and the remainder has no known explanation. Recorded for this sample are about 99,000 clones; around 82% of them occurred a single time. The ten top clones hold under 2% of the sample. The sample consisted of PBMCs. The receptors originated from a woman between 35 and 50 years old in good health and CMV-seronegative.

The chain links TRBV4-1 to TRBJ1-5; maybe TRBD1 (5 bases). CDR3 length: 16 residues. Germline loops: CDR1 MGHRA, CDR2 YSYEKL. V was trimmed by 1 base and J by 7 bases, leaving 17 bases between them. Here the CDR3 reads CASSQGTTRGDQPQHF. Here the CDR3 DNA reads TGCGCCAGCAGCCAAGGCACTACCCGGGGGGACCAGCCCCAGCATTTT.

The chain combines TRBV28 with TRBJ2-7; the match to TRBD1 covers 7 bases. The CDR3 is 13 amino acids. Germline lookup yields CDR1 MDHEN and CDR2 SYDVKM. V lost 5 bases, J lost 3 bases, and 4 bases stayed unmatched. In DNA, the CDR3 is TGTGCCAGCAGTCCCCGGGACAGCTACGAGCAGTACTTC. Its translation: CASSPRDSYEQYF.

This chain links TRBV9 with TRBJ2-2, with D unresolved. The CDR3 extends over 13 amino acids. In germline, CDR1 is SGDLS, CDR2 YYNGEE. Trimming shortened V by 2 bases and J by 2 bases, and 4 bases separated the two germline ends. CDR3 sequence: CASSVSNTGELFF. The CDR3 DNA sequence: TGTGCCAGCAGCGTTTCTAACACCGGGGAGCTGTTTTTT. Variable domain in full (rest from reference TRBV9 and TRBJ2-2): DSGVTQTPKHLITATGQRVTLRCSPRSGDLSVYWYQQSLDQGLQFLIQYYNGEERAKGNILERFSAQQFPDLHSELNLSSLELGDSALYFCASSVSNTGELFFGEGSRLTVL.

The chain has TRBV6-5 and TRBJ1-1; 7 bases fit TRBD1. J was trimmed by 1 base and V by 3 bases; bases with no gene match: 5. Germline CDR1 MNHEY, CDR2 SVGAGI. CDR3 length: 15 amino acids. The chain's CDR3 is CASSYTGVGNTEAFF. The CDR3 nucleotides are TGTGCCAGCAGTTATACAGGGGTAGGGAACACTGAAGCTTTCTTT.

The genes are TRBV6-1 and TRBJ1-2; D is undetermined. The V gene's germline CDR1 is MNHNS and CDR2 SASEGT. Trimming removed 1 base from V and 5 bases from J, with 8 bases in between. The CDR3 sequence is 13 residues long. The DNA of the CDR3 is TGTGCCAGCAGTGAAGTCATCGGGTATGGCTACACCTTC. It is translated as CASSEVIGYGYTF.

This chain joins TRBV28 and TRBJ1-2; 9 positions agree with TRBD1. J was trimmed by 5 bases and V by 5 bases; bases with no gene match: 9. Looked up from germline, CDR1 is MDHEN and CDR2 is SYDVKM. The CDR3 is 15 residues long. Here the CDR3 DNA reads TGTGCCAGCAGTCCACCCGACAGGGGGAGGTATGGCTACACCTTC. Its protein product is CASSPPDRGRYGYTF.

V usage is TRBV7-9 and J usage is TRBJ2-7; no reliable D call. V was trimmed by 0 bases and J by 6 bases, leaving 6 bases between them. The CDR3 sequence is 12 residues long. CDR1 and CDR2 (germline): SEHNR, FQNEAQ (reference sequence). CDR3 sequence reads: CASSLAGAEQYF. CDR3 DNA: TGTGCCAGCAGCTTAGCGGGCGCCGAGCAGTACTTC.

The rearrangement uses TRBV6-5 and TRBJ1-1, with 10 bases fitting TRBD1. The CDR3 is 13 residues long. Trimming at V came to 5 bases and at J to 8 bases, leaving 5 bases not matched to a gene. Germline CDR1 reads MNHEY; CDR2 reads SVGAGI. CDR3 protein: CASSPWDRGEAFF. The DNA for the CDR3 is TGTGCCAGCAGTCCTTGGGACAGGGGAGAAGCTTTCTTT.

This clone was seen a few times. The chain recombines TRBV5-1 with TRBJ2-7; TRBD2 is a possible D gene (6 bases). V gave up 0 bases and J gave up 5 bases, with 21 bases separating them. Germline values: CDR1 SGHRS, CDR2 YFSETQ. The CDR3 extends over 17 amino acids. In DNA form, the CDR3 reads TGCGCCAGCAGCTTGGGGACTAAGCTATTGGAGGGTCACGAGCAGTACTTC. Translating it yields CASSLGTKLLEGHEQYF.

This clone was observed a few times. This chain links TRBV10-3 with TRBJ2-7; weak D call: TRBD2 (5 bases). Trimming cost V 2 bases and J 5 bases, with 25 bases left between them. Germline CDR1 and CDR2: ENHRY and SYGVKD. This CDR3 contains 18 residues. The CDR3 nucleotides are TGTGCCATCAGTGAGCTCCTCCCACTGTCGGGGATAGCAGACGAGCAGTACTTC. Translating gives CAISELLPLSGIADEQYF.

The rearrangement joins TRBV28 to TRBJ2-2; 7 bases fit TRBD1. The CDR3 is 12 amino acids. V lost 6 bases and J lost 8; bases outside the gene matches: 3. The germline gives CDR1 MDHEN, CDR2 SYDVKM. The CDR3 loop is CASRQGRGELFF. Written as DNA, the CDR3 is TGTGCCAGCAGACAGGGGCGGGGGGAGCTGTTTTTT.

The chain uses TRBV18 and TRBJ2-7; a possible D gene is TRBD2 (6 bases). The CDR3 runs to 14 residues. CDR1 KGHSH and CDR2 LQKENI come from the germline V gene. V was trimmed by 3 bases and J by 0 bases, leaving 9 bases between them. The CDR3 DNA reads TGTGCCAGCTCACCGGGGAGGAGCTCCTACGAGCAGTACTTC. Its protein product is CASSPGRSSYEQYF.

V usage is TRBV19 and J usage is TRBJ1-5; 7 bases are shared with TRBD1. Germline CDR1 LNHDA, CDR2 SQIVND (reference sequence). CDR3 size: 14 residues. J was trimmed by 6 bases and V by 3 bases; bases with no gene match: 5. The chain's CDR3 is CASSMRQGGQPQHF. The DNA for the CDR3 is TGTGCCAGTAGTATGAGACAGGGCGGTCAGCCCCAGCATTTT.

The V and J genes are TRBV28 and TRBJ1-2, with 9 nucleotides matching TRBD1. The length of the CDR3 is 13 residues. The junction had 7 bases not matched to a gene; V was cut back by 6 bases and J by 8 bases. Germline lookup yields CDR1 MDHEN and CDR2 SYDVKM. The CDR3 coding sequence is TGTGCCAGCAGCCAGGGACAGGGCGTAGGCTACACCTTC. Protein sequence: CASSQGQGVGYTF.

In its sample, this clone was seen a few times. The CDR3, as DNA: TGTGCCAGCAGCTTAGATCCGGGACTAGCTAATAAGTTCTTC. This encodes CASSLDPGLANKFF. The chain employs TRBV11-2 and TRBJ2-1; 9 bases are a match to TRBD2. The V gene's germline CDR1 is SGHAT and CDR2 FQNNGV. The CDR3 runs 14 residues. Losses at the gene ends were 0 bases for V and 14 bases for J; bases not matched to a gene: 8. Combining the CDR3 with reference TRBV11-2 and TRBJ2-1 gives the whole variable domain EAGVAQSPRYKIIEKRQSVAFWCNPISGHATLYWYQQILGQGPKLLIQFQNNGVVDDSQLPKDRFSAERLKGVDSTLKIQPAKLEDSAVYLCASSLDPGLANKFFGPGTRLTVL.

This chain links TRBV5-1 with TRBJ2-1; D is uncertain. V lost 0 bases, J lost 10 bases, and 14 bases lay in between. From germline, CDR1 is SGHRS and CDR2 YFSETQ. The CDR3 consists of 14 residues. CDR3 amino acids: CASSLDPSSWEQFF. The CDR3 DNA reads as TGCGCCAGCAGCTTGGACCCCTCGAGCTGGGAGCAGTTCTTC.

V gene TRBV19 combines with J gene TRBJ2-5; D remains ambiguous. The germline V and J ends were trimmed by 3 bases and 2 bases, with 13 bases remaining between them. The CDR3 covers 15 residues. Germline-derived CDR1 and CDR2 are LNHDA and SQIVND (reference sequence). CDR3 loop: CASSIGISIQETQYF. The CDR3 DNA sequence: TGTGCCAGTAGTATCGGCATTAGCATTCAAGAGACCCAGTACTTC.